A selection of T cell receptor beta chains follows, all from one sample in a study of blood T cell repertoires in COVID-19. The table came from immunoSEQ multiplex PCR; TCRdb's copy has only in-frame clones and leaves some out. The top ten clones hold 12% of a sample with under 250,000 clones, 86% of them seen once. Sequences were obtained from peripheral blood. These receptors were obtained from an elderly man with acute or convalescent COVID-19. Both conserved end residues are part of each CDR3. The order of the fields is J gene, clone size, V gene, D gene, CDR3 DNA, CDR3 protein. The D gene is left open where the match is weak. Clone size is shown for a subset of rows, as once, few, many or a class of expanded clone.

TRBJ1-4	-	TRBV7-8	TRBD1	TGTGCCAGCAGCGTACTCGGACAGGGACTGTTTTTT	CASSVLGQGLFF
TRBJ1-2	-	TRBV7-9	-	TGTGCCAGCAGCTTAGTTGAGGGCTACACCTTC	CASSLVEGYTF
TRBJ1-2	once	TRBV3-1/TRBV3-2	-	TGTGCCAGCAGCCAACACCTTACCAGTAACTATGGCTACACCTTC	CASSQHLTSNYGYTF
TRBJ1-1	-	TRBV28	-	TGTGCCAGCGCAAGGGGGGGGGAAAGTGAAGCTTTCTTT	CASARGGESEAFF
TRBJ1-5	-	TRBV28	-	TGTGCCAGCAGTCCACCAGTAAATCAGCCCCAGCATTTT	CASSPPVNQPQHF
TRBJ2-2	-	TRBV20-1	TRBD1	TGCAGTGCTAGTAGACAGGGTTACACCGGGGAGCTGTTTTTT	CSASRQGYTGELFF
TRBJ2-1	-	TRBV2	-	TGTGCCAGCAGCTTCCAGAGGAATGAGCAGTTCTTC	CASSFQRNEQFF
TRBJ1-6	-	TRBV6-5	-	TGTGCCAGCAGTCCGCAGAATTCACCCCTCCACTTT	CASSPQNSPLHF
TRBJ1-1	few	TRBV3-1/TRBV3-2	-	TGTGCCAGCAGCCCCCTCGGACTGGAGGACACTGAAGCTTTCTTT	CASSPLGLEDTEAFF
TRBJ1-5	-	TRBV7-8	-	TGTGCCAGCAGCTCAGAGGGTGCGGGCTGGCAGCCCCAGCATTTT	CASSSEGAGWQPQHF
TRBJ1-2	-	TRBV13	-	TGTGCCAGCTCTGGGGCAGGGGCCTATGGCTACACCTTC	CASSGAGAYGYTF
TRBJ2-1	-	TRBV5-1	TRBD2	TGCGCCAGCAGCTTGGGGCCCGCGGGACTAGCCGACAATGAGCAGTTCTTC	CASSLGPAGLADNEQFF
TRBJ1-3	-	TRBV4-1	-	TGCGCCAGCAGCAAAGGAGCCGAAGGACAGTTCTCTGGAAACACCATATATTTT	CASSKGAEGQFSGNTIYF
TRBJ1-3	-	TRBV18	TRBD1	TGTGCCAGCTCACTTCTAGAGGGGGCACCTGGAAACACCATATATTTT	CASSLLEGAPGNTIYF
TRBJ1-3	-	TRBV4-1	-	TGCGCCAGCAGCCAAGACACAGGGACGTGGAACACCATATATTTT	CASSQDTGTWNTIYF
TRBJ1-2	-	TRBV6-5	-	TGTGCCAGCAGCGGCGGGGGGATACCTGGCTACACCTTC	CASSGGGIPGYTF
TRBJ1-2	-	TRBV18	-	TGTGCCAGCTCACCAGGGGGGAGCTATGGCTACACCTTC	CASSPGGSYGYTF
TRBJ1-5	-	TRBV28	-	TGTGCCAGCAGTTTCCCAGAGGTCAATCAGCCCCAGCATTTT	CASSFPEVNQPQHF
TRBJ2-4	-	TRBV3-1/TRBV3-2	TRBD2	TGTGCCAGCAGCCCAGGACTAGAGGGAAACATTCAGTACTTC	CASSPGLEGNIQYF
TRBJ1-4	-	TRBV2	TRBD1	TGTGCCAGCAGTGAGGGGACAGGGCTGAATGAAAAACTGTTTTTT	CASSEGTGLNEKLFF